The present TCR beta chain was sequenced within a study of T-cell memory formation after mild COVID-19. CDR1 and CDR2 (germline): SGHAT, FQNNGV. The CDR3 consists of 15 residues. V was cut by 2 bases and J by 5 bases, with 16 bases left in between. TCRdb ran MiXCR on the 5' RACE reads and lists one entry per CDR3 protein. This table has about 450,000 distinct CDR3 sequences, 20% to 30% appearing once. This chain connects TRBV11-2 to TRBJ2-7; D is perhaps TRBD2 (5 bases). The receptor comes from an adult woman who had mild COVID-19 (a few samples of this study predate the infection). Cell type and time point are not known. Sequenced: PBMCs or a T cell subset sorted from them (not recorded which). CDR3 coding DNA: TGTGCCAGCAGCTTACTAGCCCTCACATCCCACGAGCAGTACTTC. Translation gives CASSLLALTSHEQYF.